Below, 9 T cell receptor beta chains from the same sample are listed, as sequenced in a study of cytomegalovirus exposure and HLA in healthy donors. 13 Jbeta primers and 60 Vbeta primers were used for the PCR. Produced via immunoSEQ multiplex PCR; TCRdb's table is partial and in-frame only. Of around 85,000 clones in the sample, about three quarters were seen once. Input material: PBMCs. The origin of the receptors is a male donor in good health and CMV-seronegative.

The gene calls are TRBV4-3 and TRBJ2-5, with TRBD1 matching 7 bases. The CDR3 runs to 14 residues. Germline-derived CDR1 and CDR2 are LGHNA and YSLEER. Trimming cost V 3 bases and J 2 bases; bases outside gene matches: 3. The CDR3 protein is CASSHTGQQETQYF. The DNA of the CDR3 is TGCGCCAGCAGCCACACGGGACAGCAAGAGACCCAGTACTTC.

This clone was detected only once. The rearrangement joins TRBV5-4 to TRBJ2-3; D might be TRBD1 (6 bases). This CDR3 is built from 16 residues. Trimming took off 3 bases at V and 5 bases at J, with 19 bases between the two ends. The V gene's germline CDR1 is SGHNT and CDR2 YYREEE (reference sequence). Here the CDR3 DNA reads TGTGCCAGCAGCTCCAAGGCCAGGGGATTGGAAGATACGCAGTATTTT. Translated, it gives CASSSKARGLEDTQYF.

The gene calls are TRBV5-1 and TRBJ2-5; 8 bases are shared with TRBD2. Germline trimming cut 1 base from V and 2 bases from J; bases unmatched to any gene: 4. Germline CDR1 is SGHRS and CDR2 is YFSETQ. This CDR3 region has 15 residues. CDR3 in amino acids: CASSLSSGLQETQYF. In DNA form, the CDR3 reads TGCGCCAGCAGCTTGTCTAGCGGGTTACAAGAGACCCAGTACTTC.

The table lists this clone with a count of one. The chain couples TRBV2 to TRBJ2-7; D possibly corresponds to TRBD1 (7 bases). The CDR3 has 15 amino acids. Trimming pared 1 base from V and 3 bases from J, leaving 13 bases between. Germline lookup yields CDR1 SNHLY and CDR2 FYNNEI. The CDR3 sequence: CASSEGGGGVYEQYF. The CDR3 nucleotides read TGTGCCAGCAGTGAAGGTGGAGGGGGCGTCTACGAGCAGTACTTC.

Comments on this clone: At one boundary the junction diverges from the germline segment, which might be a read error. This chain connects TRBV6-4 to TRBJ1-2; 7 nucleotides agree with TRBD1. The CDR3 contains 14 residues. CDR1 and CDR2 (germline): MRHNA, SNTAGT. Here the CDR3 reads CRTGTAPLNYGYPF. The DNA of the CDR3 is TGTCGGACGGGGACAGCCCCTCTCAACTATGGCTACCCCTTC.

There are a few counts of this clone. The chain uses TRBV4-3 and TRBJ2-3; 7 nucleotides line up with TRBD2. CDR1 LGHNA and CDR2 YSLEER come from the germline V gene. The CDR3 totals 17 residues. V lost 0 bases, J lost 5 bases, and 11 bases stayed unmatched. The CDR3 DNA reads TGCGCCAGCAGCCAAGAGGCCCTGACGGGGGGAAGAGATACGCAGTATTTT. Translation: CASSQEALTGGRDTQYF.

This rearrangement joins TRBV5-1 to TRBJ2-7, with TRBD1 matching over 7 bases. CDR3 length: 14 residues. CDR1 and CDR2 from the germline V gene are SGHRS and YFSETQ. The V segment lost 0 bases and the J segment 3 bases; nucleotides outside the gene matches: 3. The CDR3 DNA reads TGCGCCAGCAGCTTGGGGGACAGCCTCTACGAGCAGTACTTC. Protein: CASSLGDSLYEQYF.

This clone was recorded a few times. The chain links TRBV5-8 to TRBJ2-7; TRBD2 agrees at 8 bases. This CDR3 is 15 amino acids long. The V gene's germline CDR1 is SGHTS and CDR2 YDEGEE. J lost 4 bases, V lost 1 base, and 7 bases had no gene match. The CDR3 is CASSLISGIIYEQYF. In nucleotides, the CDR3 is TGTGCCAGCAGCTTGATTAGCGGGATCATTTACGAGCAGTACTTC.

The chain has TRBV5-5 and TRBJ2-5, with D maybe TRBD1 (8 bases). Trimming shortened V by 1 base and J by 5 bases, and 15 bases separated the two germline ends. The CDR3 consists of 15 residues. Germline V CDR1 and CDR2: SGHKS, YYEKEE (reference sequence). CDR3 DNA sequence: TGTGCCAGCAGCTTGAAACAGGGGGGGGTGGAGACCCAGTACTTC. This encodes CASSLKQGGVETQYF.